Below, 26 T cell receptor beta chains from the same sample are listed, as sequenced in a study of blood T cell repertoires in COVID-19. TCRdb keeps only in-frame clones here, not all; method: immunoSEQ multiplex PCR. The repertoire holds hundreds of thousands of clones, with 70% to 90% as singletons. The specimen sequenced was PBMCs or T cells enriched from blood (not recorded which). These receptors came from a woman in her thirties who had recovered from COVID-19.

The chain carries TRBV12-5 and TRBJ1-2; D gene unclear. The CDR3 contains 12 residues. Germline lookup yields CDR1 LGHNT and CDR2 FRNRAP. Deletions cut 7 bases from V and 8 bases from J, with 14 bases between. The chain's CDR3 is CASALEEGGYTF. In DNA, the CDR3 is TGTGCTAGTGCCCTAGAGGAGGGAGGCTACACCTTC.

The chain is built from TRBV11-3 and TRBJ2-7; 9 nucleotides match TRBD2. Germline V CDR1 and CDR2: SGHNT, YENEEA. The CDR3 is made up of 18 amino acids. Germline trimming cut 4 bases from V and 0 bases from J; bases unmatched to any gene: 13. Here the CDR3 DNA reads TGTGCCAGCAGCTCGGGACTAGCAGCGCTATACCCCTCCTACGAGCAGTACTTC. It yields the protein CASSSGLAALYPSYEQYF. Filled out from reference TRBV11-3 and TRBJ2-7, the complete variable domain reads EAGVVQSPRYKIIEKKQPVAFWCNPISGHNTLYWYLQNLGQGPELLIRYENEEAVDDSQLPKDRFSAERLKGVDSTLKIQPAELGDSAVYLCASSSGLAALYPSYEQYFGPGTRLTVT.

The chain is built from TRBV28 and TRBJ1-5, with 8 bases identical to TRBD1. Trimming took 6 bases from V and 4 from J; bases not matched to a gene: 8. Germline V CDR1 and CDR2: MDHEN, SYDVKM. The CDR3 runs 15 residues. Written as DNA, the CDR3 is TGTGCCAGCAGCCAAGGACAGGGAGGTAATCAGCCCCAGCATTTT. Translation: CASSQGQGGNQPQHF.

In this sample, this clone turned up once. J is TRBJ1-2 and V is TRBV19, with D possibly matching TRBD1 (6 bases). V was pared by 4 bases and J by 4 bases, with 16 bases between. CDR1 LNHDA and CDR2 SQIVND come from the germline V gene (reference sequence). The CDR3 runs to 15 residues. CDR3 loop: CASSTGLQGSYGYTF. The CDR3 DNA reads TGTGCCAGTAGTACTGGCCTTCAGGGGAGCTATGGCTACACCTTC.

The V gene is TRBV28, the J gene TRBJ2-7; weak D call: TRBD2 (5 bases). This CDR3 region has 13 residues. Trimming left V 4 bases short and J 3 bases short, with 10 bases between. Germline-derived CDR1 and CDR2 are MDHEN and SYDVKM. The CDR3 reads CASSYSGYYEQYF. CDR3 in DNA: TGTGCCAGCAGTTACAGCGGATACTACGAGCAGTACTTC.

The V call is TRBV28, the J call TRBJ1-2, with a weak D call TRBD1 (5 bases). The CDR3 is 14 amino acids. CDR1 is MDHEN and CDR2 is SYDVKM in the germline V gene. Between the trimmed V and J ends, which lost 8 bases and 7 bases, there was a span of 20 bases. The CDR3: CASGSGILHGGYTF. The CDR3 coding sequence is TGTGCCAGCGGTTCAGGGATCTTACACGGTGGCTACACCTTC.

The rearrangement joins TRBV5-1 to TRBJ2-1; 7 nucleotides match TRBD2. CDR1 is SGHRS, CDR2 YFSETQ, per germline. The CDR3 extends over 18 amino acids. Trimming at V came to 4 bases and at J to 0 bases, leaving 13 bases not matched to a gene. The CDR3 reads CASSPRGVFQSSYNEQFF. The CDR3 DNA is TGCGCCAGCAGCCCCCGGGGGGTCTTCCAGAGCTCCTACAATGAGCAGTTCTTC.

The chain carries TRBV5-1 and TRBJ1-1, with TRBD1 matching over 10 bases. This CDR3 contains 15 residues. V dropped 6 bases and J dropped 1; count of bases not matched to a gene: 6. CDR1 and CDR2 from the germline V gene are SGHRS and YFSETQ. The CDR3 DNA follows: TGCGCCAGCACCGGGACAGGGGCTACGAACACTGAAGCTTTCTTT. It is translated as CASTGTGATNTEAFF.

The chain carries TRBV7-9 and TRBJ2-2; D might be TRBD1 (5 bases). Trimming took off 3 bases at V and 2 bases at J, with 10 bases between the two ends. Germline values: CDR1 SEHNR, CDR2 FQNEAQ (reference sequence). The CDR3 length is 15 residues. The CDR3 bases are TGTGCCAGCAGCTTGCTCGACAGAAACACCGGGGAGCTGTTTTTT. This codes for CASSLLDRNTGELFF.

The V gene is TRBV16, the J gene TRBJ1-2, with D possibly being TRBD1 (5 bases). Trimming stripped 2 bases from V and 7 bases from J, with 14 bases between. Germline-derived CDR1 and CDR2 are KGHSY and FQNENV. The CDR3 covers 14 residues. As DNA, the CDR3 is TGTGCCAGCAGCCAAGCAGGGATCTGGAGTGGCTACACCTTC. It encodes CASSQAGIWSGYTF.

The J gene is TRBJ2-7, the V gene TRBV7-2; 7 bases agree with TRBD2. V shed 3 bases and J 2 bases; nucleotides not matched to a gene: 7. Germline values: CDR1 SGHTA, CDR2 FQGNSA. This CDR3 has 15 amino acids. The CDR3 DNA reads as TGTGCCAGCAGCTTGCAGGGAGGGATTACCTACGAGCAGTACTTC. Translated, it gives CASSLQGGITYEQYF.

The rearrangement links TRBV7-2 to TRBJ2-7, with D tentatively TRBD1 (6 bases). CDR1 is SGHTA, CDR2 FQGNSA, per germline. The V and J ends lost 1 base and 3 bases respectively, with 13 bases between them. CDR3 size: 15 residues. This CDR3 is CASSLVQGLLYEQYF. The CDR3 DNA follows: TGTGCCAGCAGCTTAGTACAGGGTCTGCTCTACGAGCAGTACTTC.

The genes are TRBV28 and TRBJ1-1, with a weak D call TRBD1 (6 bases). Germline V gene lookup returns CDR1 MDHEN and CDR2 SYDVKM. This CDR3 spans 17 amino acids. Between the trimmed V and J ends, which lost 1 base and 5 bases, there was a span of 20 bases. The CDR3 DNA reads TGTGCCAGCAGTTTATCTCTGGGAACAGGGAGGGCGACTGAAGCTTTCTTT. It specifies CASSLSLGTGRATEAFF. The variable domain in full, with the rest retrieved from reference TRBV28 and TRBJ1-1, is DVKVTQSSRYLVKRTGEKVFLECVQDMDHENMFWYRQDPGLGLRLIYFSYDVKMKEKGDIPEGYSVSREKKERFSLILESASTNQTSMYLCASSLSLGTGRATEAFFGQGTRLTVV.

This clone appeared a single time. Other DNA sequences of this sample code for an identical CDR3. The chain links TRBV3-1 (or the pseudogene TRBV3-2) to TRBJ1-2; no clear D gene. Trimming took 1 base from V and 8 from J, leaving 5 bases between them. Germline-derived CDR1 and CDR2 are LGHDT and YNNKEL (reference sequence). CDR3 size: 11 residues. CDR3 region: CASSQGAGYTF. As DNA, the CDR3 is TGTGCCAGCAGCCAAGGGGCGGGCTACACCTTC.

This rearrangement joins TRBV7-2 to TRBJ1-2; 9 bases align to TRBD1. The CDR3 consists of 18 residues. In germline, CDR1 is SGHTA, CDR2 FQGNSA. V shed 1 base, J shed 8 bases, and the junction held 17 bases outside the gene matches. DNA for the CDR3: TGTGCCAGCAGCTTAGATCTTAGGGGATCCGGGACAGGGAAGGGCTACACCTTC. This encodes CASSLDLRGSGTGKGYTF.

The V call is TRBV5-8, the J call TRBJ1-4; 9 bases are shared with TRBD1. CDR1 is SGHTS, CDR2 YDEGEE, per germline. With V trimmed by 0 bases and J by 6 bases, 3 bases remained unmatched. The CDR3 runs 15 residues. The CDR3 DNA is TGTGCCAGCAGCTTGGTTTGGGACAGGGATGAAAAACTGTTTTTT. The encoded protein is CASSLVWDRDEKLFF. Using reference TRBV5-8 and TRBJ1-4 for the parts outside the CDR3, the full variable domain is EAGVTQSPTHLIKTRGQQATLRCSPISGHTSVYWYQQALGLGLQFLLWYDEGEERNRGNFPPRFSGRQFPNYSSELNVNALELEDSALYLCASSLVWDRDEKLFFGSGTQLSVL.

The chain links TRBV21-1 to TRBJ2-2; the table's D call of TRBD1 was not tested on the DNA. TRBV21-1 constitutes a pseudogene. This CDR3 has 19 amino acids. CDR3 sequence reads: CASSNKQSLKHTNTGELFF. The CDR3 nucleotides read TGTGCCAGCAGCAACAAACAGAGCCTTAAGCACACGAACACCGGGGAGCTGTTTTTT.

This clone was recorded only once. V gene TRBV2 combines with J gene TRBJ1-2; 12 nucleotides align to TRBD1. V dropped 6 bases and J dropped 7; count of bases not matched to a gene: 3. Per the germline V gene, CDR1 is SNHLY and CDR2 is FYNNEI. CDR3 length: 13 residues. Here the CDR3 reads CASRGQGAGGYTF. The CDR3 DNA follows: TGTGCCAGCAGGGGACAGGGGGCTGGTGGCTACACCTTC.

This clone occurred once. The CDR3, as DNA: TGTGCCAGCAGTCCCCTTCGGACTAGCGGGCCGAGCTCCTACGAGCAGTACTTC. Translating it yields CASSPLRTSGPSSYEQYF. The chain employs TRBV27 and TRBJ2-7; 11 bases map to TRBD2. V lost 5 bases and J lost 0; bases outside the gene matches: 12. The CDR3 length is 18 residues. The V gene's germline CDR1 is MNHEY and CDR2 SMNVEV (reference sequence).

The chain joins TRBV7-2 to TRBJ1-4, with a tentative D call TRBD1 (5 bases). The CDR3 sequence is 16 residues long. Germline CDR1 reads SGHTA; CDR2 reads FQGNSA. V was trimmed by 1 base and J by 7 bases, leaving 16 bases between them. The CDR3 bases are TGTGCCAGCAGCTTAGGCGGCGGGGCACGGGGTGAAAAACTGTTTTTT. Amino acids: CASSLGGGARGEKLFF.

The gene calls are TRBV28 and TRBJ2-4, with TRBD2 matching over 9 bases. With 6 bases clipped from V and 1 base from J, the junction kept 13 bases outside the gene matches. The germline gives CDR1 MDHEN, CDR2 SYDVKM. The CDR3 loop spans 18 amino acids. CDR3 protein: CASRHLGSGGGAKNIQYF. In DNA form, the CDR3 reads TGTGCCAGCAGACACCTCGGTAGCGGGGGTGGGGCCAAAAACATTCAGTACTTC.

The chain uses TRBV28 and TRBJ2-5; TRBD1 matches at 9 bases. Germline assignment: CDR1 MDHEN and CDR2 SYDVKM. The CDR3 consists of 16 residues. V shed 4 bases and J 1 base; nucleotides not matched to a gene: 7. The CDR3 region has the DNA TGTGCCAGCAGTTCCCCCGGGACAGGGCCCCAAGAGACCCAGTACTTC. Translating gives CASSSPGTGPQETQYF.

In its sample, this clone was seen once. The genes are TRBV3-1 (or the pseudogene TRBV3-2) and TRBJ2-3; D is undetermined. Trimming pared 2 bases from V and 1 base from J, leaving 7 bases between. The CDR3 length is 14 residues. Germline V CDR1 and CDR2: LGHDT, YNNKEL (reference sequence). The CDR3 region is CASSQMSGTDTQYF. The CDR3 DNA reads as TGTGCCAGCAGCCAAATGTCCGGCACAGATACGCAGTATTTT.

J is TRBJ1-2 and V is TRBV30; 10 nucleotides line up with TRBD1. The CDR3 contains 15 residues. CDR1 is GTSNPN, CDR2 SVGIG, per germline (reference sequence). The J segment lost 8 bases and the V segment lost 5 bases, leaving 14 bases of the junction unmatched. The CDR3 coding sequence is TGTGCCTGGGAGGGACAGGGGATCGCCTTAGGGGGCTACACCTTC. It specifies CAWEGQGIALGGYTF.

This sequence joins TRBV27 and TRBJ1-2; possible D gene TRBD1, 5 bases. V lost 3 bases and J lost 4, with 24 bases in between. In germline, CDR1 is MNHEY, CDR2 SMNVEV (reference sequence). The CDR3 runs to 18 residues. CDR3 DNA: TGTGCCAGCAGTTTTTTCGCTTATAAGCAGGGTGTAGTCTATGGCTACACCTTC. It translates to CASSFFAYKQGVVYGYTF.

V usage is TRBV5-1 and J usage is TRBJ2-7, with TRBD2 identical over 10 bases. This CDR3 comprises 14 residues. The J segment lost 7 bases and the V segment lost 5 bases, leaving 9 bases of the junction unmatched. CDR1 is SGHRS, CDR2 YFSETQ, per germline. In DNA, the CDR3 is TGCGCCAGCAGGTGGGCTAGCGGGAGTAAAGAGCAGTACTTC. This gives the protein CASRWASGSKEQYF. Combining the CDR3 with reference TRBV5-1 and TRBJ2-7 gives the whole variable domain KAGVTQTPRYLIKTRGQQVTLSCSPISGHRSVSWYQQTPGQGLQFLFEYFSETQRNKGNFPGRFSGRQFSNSRSEMNVSTLELGDSALYLCASRWASGSKEQYFGPGTRLTVT.